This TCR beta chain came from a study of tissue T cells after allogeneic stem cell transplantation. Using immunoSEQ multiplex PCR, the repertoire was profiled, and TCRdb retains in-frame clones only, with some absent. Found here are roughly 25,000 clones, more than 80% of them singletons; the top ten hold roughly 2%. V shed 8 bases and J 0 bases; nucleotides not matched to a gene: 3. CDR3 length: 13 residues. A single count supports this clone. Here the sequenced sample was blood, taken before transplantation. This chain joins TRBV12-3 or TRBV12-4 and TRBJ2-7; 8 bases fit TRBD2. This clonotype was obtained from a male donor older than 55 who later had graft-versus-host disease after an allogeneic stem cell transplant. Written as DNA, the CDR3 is TGTGCCAGCGCAAGCGGGAGCTCCTACGAGCAGTACTTC. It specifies CASASGSSYEQYF.